This T cell receptor (beta chain) was sequenced in a study of cytomegalovirus exposure and HLA in healthy donors. Study observations and caveats: HLA allele associations emerged for roughly 17,000 TCR beta sequences in a later analysis, at 0.05 false discovery rate. Trimming of TCR beta V- and J-genes showed a link, identified in a later analysis, to a missense DCLRE1C variant.

This CDR3 is built from 17 residues. Germline CDR1 is PRHDT and CDR2 is FYEKMQ (reference sequence). V gave up 5 bases and J gave up 4 bases; unmatched junction bases: 13. Only a few counts were recorded for this clone. Its antigen is undetermined. 13 Jbeta primers and 60 Vbeta primers were used for the PCR. Data came from immunoSEQ multiplex PCR; TCRdb stores just in-frame clones and leaves some out. The profile shows around 190,000 clones, about 77% of them singletons. The TCR sequence derives from a female donor in good health and CMV-seronegative. The specimen sequenced was PBMCs. The chain joins TRBV13 to TRBJ2-3, with 9 bases that match TRBD2. The CDR3 DNA reads as TGTGCCAGCAGCCCCGGGGGTAGCGGGAGCCATTCAGATACGCAGTATTTT. Its translation is CASSPGGSGSHSDTQYF. Full variable domain (remainder filled in from reference TRBV13 and TRBJ2-3): AAGVIQSPRHLIKEKRETATLKCYPIPRHDTVYWYQQGPGQDPQFLISFYEKMQSDKGSIPDRFSAQQFSDYHSELNMSSLELGDSALYFCASSPGGSGSHSDTQYFGPGTRLTVL.